Each of the 3 T cell receptor beta chains below was sequenced from the same sample in a study of blood T cell repertoires in COVID-19. Assay used: immunoSEQ multiplex PCR; TCRdb lists only in-frame clones, some missing. The table records 55,000 to 70,000 clones, about nine tenths of them present only once. Sequenced: peripheral blood. These receptors came from a woman aged 45-65 years with active or convalescent COVID-19.

The gene calls are TRBV14 and TRBJ1-2; 9 nucleotides agree with TRBD1. Trimming removed 3 bases from V and 6 bases from J; junction bases left unmatched: 5. The CDR3 spans 14 residues. Germline V CDR1 and CDR2: SGHDN, FVKESK. CDR3 loop: CASSHRTGGHGYTF. CDR3 DNA sequence: TGTGCCAGCAGCCACCGCACAGGGGGCCATGGCTACACCTTC.

In its sample, this clone was seen once. V and J are TRBV5-8 and TRBJ1-1, with unresolved D. V shed 2 bases and J shed 5 bases, with 13 bases lying between them. There are 14 residues in the CDR3. Looked up from germline, CDR1 is SGHTS and CDR2 is YDEGEE. The CDR3 coding sequence is TGTGCCAGCAGCTTTTCCGGGTTCAGAACTGAAGCTTTCTTT. This translates into CASSFSGFRTEAFF.

A single count supports this clone. The chain combines TRBV19 with TRBJ1-2, with TRBD1 matching over 8 bases. Germline V gene lookup returns CDR1 LNHDA and CDR2 SQIVND (reference sequence). V trimming: 6 bases; J trimming: 4 bases; junction bases outside the gene matches: 13. The CDR3 length is 16 residues. The CDR3 reads CASSIHPGQDIYGYTF. In DNA, the CDR3 is TGTGCCAGTAGCATTCATCCGGGACAGGACATCTATGGCTACACCTTC.